Below are 28 T cell receptor beta chains sequenced from a single sample in a study of Ad26.COV2.S vaccination and SARS-CoV-2 variants. Here immunoSEQ multiplex PCR was the method, and the copy in TCRdb shows in-frame clones only, minus some. The sample lists fewer than 400,000 clones; around 91% were seen once. Treatment: some 20 received Ad26.COV2.S at low or high dose, single or two shots; five or six received placebo; per-sample allocation not given. Specimens were obtained on day 63 following the first vaccine or placebo injection. This specimen was peripheral blood, taken in a trial of Ad26.COV2.S vaccine versus placebo. The receptors shown here come from a person between 18 and 60 years old who received the Ad26.COV2.S COVID-19 vaccine or a placebo.

The V call is TRBV11-2, the J call TRBJ2-1, with 9 bases lining up with TRBD2. In germline, CDR1 is SGHAT, CDR2 FQNNGV. The CDR3 length is 16 residues. The V and J ends lost 0 bases and 4 bases, in that order; junction bases with no gene match: 4. The CDR3 nucleotides are TGTGCCAGCAGCTTAGAACCTGCGGGAGGGTACAATGAGCAGTTCTTC. Translated, it gives CASSLEPAGGYNEQFF.

This sequence joins TRBV5-1 and TRBJ1-1; TRBD1 might be the D (6 bases). V dropped 3 bases and J dropped 1 base, with 13 bases sitting between them. Germline V gene lookup returns CDR1 SGHRS and CDR2 YFSETQ. The CDR3 has 15 residues. For the CDR3, the DNA is TGCGCCAGCAGCTACAGGGTTGGGGGGAACACTGAAGCTTTCTTT. Its protein is CASSYRVGGNTEAFF.

The rearrangement uses TRBV6-6 and TRBJ1-4; tentative D call: TRBD1 (5 bases). The CDR3 runs to 14 residues. V was trimmed by 6 bases and J by 3 bases, leaving 11 bases between them. The germline V gene has CDR1 MNHNY and CDR2 SVGAGI (reference sequence). The DNA for the CDR3 is TGTGCCAGCAGCCTTGGGGGGGCTAATGAAAAACTGTTTTTT. Its protein product is CASSLGGANEKLFF.

This chain uses TRBV18 with TRBJ2-2; TRBD2 might be the D (5 bases). The ends were cut back, 3 bases at V and 0 bases at J, with 11 bases in the middle. Germline V gene data show CDR1 as KGHSH and CDR2 as LQKENI. This CDR3 spans 16 amino acids. This CDR3 is CASSPLAQPNTGELFF. As DNA, the CDR3 is TGTGCCAGCTCACCCCTAGCCCAGCCGAACACCGGGGAGCTGTTTTTT.

CDR3 sequence reads: CASSLGQEIMDTQYF. CDR3 nucleotide sequence: TGCGCCAGCAGCTTGGGTCAGGAGATCATGGATACGCAGTATTTT. The chain combines TRBV5-1 with TRBJ2-3; D remains ambiguous. Trimming took off 0 bases at V and 6 bases at J, with 14 bases between the two ends. Germline-derived CDR1 and CDR2 are SGHRS and YFSETQ. This CDR3 region has 15 residues.

This clone was detected once. V usage is TRBV25-1 and J usage is TRBJ2-5; tentative D call: TRBD1 (5 bases). Looked up from germline, CDR1 is MGHDK and CDR2 is SYGVNS. This CDR3 has 14 residues. Trimming removed 4 bases at V and 0 bases at J, with 9 bases between. The CDR3 DNA sequence: TGTGCCAGCAGTGTGGGCAGGGACCAAGAGACCCAGTACTTC. This sequence encodes CASSVGRDQETQYF.

The CDR3 sequence is CASSVPGQGPGTEAFF. CDR3 nucleotide sequence: TGTGCCAGCAGCGTGCCGGGACAGGGGCCGGGCACTGAAGCTTTCTTT. The rearrangement links TRBV9 to TRBJ1-1, with 10 positions matching TRBD1. CDR1 and CDR2 (germline): SGDLS, YYNGEE. V dropped 2 bases and J dropped 4; count of bases not matched to a gene: 8. The CDR3 runs 16 residues.

The table lists this clone with a count of one. The rearrangement links TRBV28 to TRBJ2-3; D is ambiguous. V lost 3 bases, J lost 10 bases, and 11 bases lay in between. This CDR3 region has 12 residues. CDR1 MDHEN and CDR2 SYDVKM come from the germline V gene. The CDR3 DNA follows: TGTGCCAGCAGTTTCAGTGTTAAGGCGCAGTATTTT. It translates to CASSFSVKAQYF.

The chain is built from TRBV12-3 or TRBV12-4 and TRBJ2-7; the D is unclear. V was trimmed by 3 bases and J by 6 bases, leaving 9 bases between them. The CDR3 consists of 12 residues. CDR3 region: CASSLKGVEQYF. Written as DNA, the CDR3 is TGTGCCAGCAGTTTGAAGGGTGTCGAGCAGTACTTC.

The chain is built from TRBV28 and TRBJ1-2; no reliable D call. Germline CDR1 reads MDHEN; CDR2 reads SYDVKM. V was clipped by 2 bases and J by 4 bases, with 17 bases between them. This CDR3 has 16 residues. Written as DNA, the CDR3 is TGTGCCAGCAGTTTAAGCGGCCGAACGGGAGGCTATGGCTACACCTTC. Translation gives CASSLSGRTGGYGYTF.

The CDR3: CASRGDYEQYF. CDR3 bases: TGTGCCAGCAGGGGGGACTACGAGCAGTACTTC. The chain couples TRBV6-5 to TRBJ2-7; tentatively, D is TRBD1 or TRBD2 (5 bases each). Germline values: CDR1 MNHEY, CDR2 SVGAGI. This CDR3 contains 11 residues. Trimming pared 6 bases from V and 3 bases from J, leaving 6 bases between.

The chain is built from TRBV18 and TRBJ1-4; 10 nucleotides line up with TRBD1. The CDR3 covers 17 residues. V lost 2 bases, J lost 8 bases, and 11 bases stayed unmatched. The germline gives CDR1 KGHSH, CDR2 LQKENI. The CDR3 coding sequence is TGTGCCAGCTCACCAAGGTCAACCGGGACAGGGGTCGAAAAACTGTTTTTT. It translates to CASSPRSTGTGVEKLFF.

The gene calls are TRBV5-6 and TRBJ1-1; D call uncertain. Germline V lookup: CDR1 SGHDT, CDR2 YYEEEE. Trimming took off 3 bases at V and 3 bases at J, with 18 bases between the two ends. This CDR3 contains 16 residues. DNA of the CDR3: TGTGCCAGCAGCTCCCCAATTGGGAGAGGAGACACTGAAGCTTTCTTT. Protein product: CASSSPIGRGDTEAFF. Supplemented by reference TRBV5-6 and TRBJ1-1, the full variable domain reads DAGVTQSPTHLIKTRGQQVTLRCSPKSGHDTVSWYQQALGQGPQFIFQYYEEEERQRGNFPDRFSGHQFPNYSSELNVNALLLGDSALYLCASSSPIGRGDTEAFFGQGTRLTVV.

The chain links TRBV28 to TRBJ2-3; 11 nucleotides line up with TRBD2. V lost 2 bases and J lost 2; bases outside the gene matches: 3. This CDR3 region has 16 residues. From germline, CDR1 is MDHEN and CDR2 SYDVKM. For the CDR3, the DNA is TGTGCCAGCAGTTTACTAGCGGGAGGCCTCACAGATACGCAGTATTTT. Its protein is CASSLLAGGLTDTQYF.

The chain combines TRBV19 with TRBJ2-5, with D possibly matching TRBD2 (5 bases). Trimming left V 2 bases short and J 0 bases short, with 13 bases between. Germline V gene data show CDR1 as LNHDA and CDR2 as SQIVND (reference sequence). This CDR3 region has 16 residues. As DNA, the CDR3 is TGTGCCAGTAGTATAAGGTGGACTCGCAACCAAGAGACCCAGTACTTC. It is translated as CASSIRWTRNQETQYF.

This clone was seen just once. The chain couples TRBV6-5 to TRBJ1-6; D not resolved. Germline V gives CDR1 MNHEY, CDR2 SVGAGI. V lost 3 bases, J lost 8 bases, and 11 bases lay in between. The CDR3 has 14 residues. The CDR3 loop is CASSYRGRDSPLHF. The CDR3 nucleotides are TGTGCCAGCAGTTATCGAGGGCGCGATTCACCCCTCCACTTT.

The chain uses TRBV6-2 or TRBV6-3 and TRBJ1-1, with a tentative D call TRBD1 (6 bases). Trimming stripped 0 bases from V and 1 base from J, with 15 bases between. Germline lookup yields CDR1 MNHEY and CDR2 SVGEGT. This CDR3 is built from 17 residues. CDR3 nucleotides: TGTGCCAGCAGTTACTCGCGGACAGACGAACAGAACACTGAAGCTTTCTTT. Amino acid sequence: CASSYSRTDEQNTEAFF.

V usage is TRBV6-5 and J usage is TRBJ1-5, with D uncertain. Trimming removed 6 bases at V and 7 bases at J, with 10 bases between. This CDR3 has 12 residues. CDR1 and CDR2 (germline): MNHEY, SVGAGI. CDR3 protein: CASSHKRQPQHF. The CDR3 coding sequence is TGTGCCAGCAGCCACAAGCGGCAGCCCCAGCATTTT.

The J gene is TRBJ2-3, the V gene TRBV4-1; possibly TRBD2 for D (6 bases). The CDR3 sequence is 15 residues long. Trimming left V 3 bases short and J 3 bases short, with 13 bases between. CDR1 is MGHRA, CDR2 YSYEKL, per germline. This CDR3 reads CASSQLGGKTDTQYF. CDR3 sequence (DNA): TGCGCCAGCAGCCAGCTTGGGGGGAAGACAGATACGCAGTATTTT.

The gene calls are TRBV6-1 and TRBJ1-1; D unclear. V was trimmed by 3 bases and J by 0 bases, leaving 14 bases between them. CDR1 MNHNS and CDR2 SASEGT come from the germline V gene. The CDR3 length is 16 residues. The CDR3: CASSEAGTIMNTEAFF. CDR3 in DNA: TGTGCCAGCAGTGAGGCAGGAACTATAATGAACACTGAAGCTTTCTTT.

The chain couples TRBV2 to TRBJ2-3; unclear D gene. CDR3 length: 13 residues. V was trimmed by 4 bases and J by 1 base, leaving 6 bases between them. From germline, CDR1 is SNHLY and CDR2 FYNNEI. The CDR3 sequence: CASSGARTDTQYF. The CDR3 DNA follows: TGTGCCAGCAGTGGTGCGCGCACAGATACGCAGTATTTT.

This sequence joins TRBV29-1 and TRBJ1-1, with 7 bases lining up with TRBD1. V lost 3 bases to trimming and J lost 4 bases; unmatched junction nucleotides: 5. Germline values: CDR1 SQVTM, CDR2 ANQGSEA. The CDR3 is 13 amino acids. The CDR3 reads CSVEGRGGTEAFF. In DNA form, the CDR3 reads TGCAGCGTTGAGGGCAGGGGGGGCACTGAAGCTTTCTTT.

The gene calls are TRBV5-3 and TRBJ1-5, with no clear D. TRBV5-3 is filed as an ORF, its function uncertain. V was pared by 1 base and J by 0 bases, with 17 bases between. CDR3 size: 18 residues. CDR3 loop: CARSLLLALSYSNQPQHF. For the CDR3, the DNA is TGTGCCAGAAGCTTGCTCCTGGCCCTAAGTTATAGCAATCAGCCCCAGCATTTT.

The J gene is TRBJ1-1, the V gene TRBV4-2; tentatively, D is TRBD1 (6 bases). Trimming cost V 0 bases and J 4 bases, with 12 bases left between them. This CDR3 region has 15 residues. The V gene's germline CDR1 is LGHNA and CDR2 YNFKEQ. The CDR3 DNA reads as TGTGCCAGCAGCCAAGAGGTGAACAGGGCCACTGAAGCTTTCTTT. Amino acid sequence: CASSQEVNRATEAFF.

The CDR3 sequence: CASSLPGLAANEQFF. For the CDR3, the DNA is TGTGCCAGCAGCTTACCGGGACTAGCGGCCAATGAGCAGTTCTTC. V is TRBV5-4 and J is TRBJ2-1; 11 nucleotides align to TRBD2. After removal of 2 bases from V and 6 bases from J, the junction contained 4 bases not matched to a gene. From germline, CDR1 is SGHNT and CDR2 YYREEE (reference sequence). The CDR3 totals 15 residues.

The CDR3 DNA is TGTGCCAGCAGCTTAGGGGTCGCGGGGGCCGAGCAGTACTTC. It yields the protein CASSLGVAGAEQYF. This chain connects TRBV11-3 to TRBJ2-7; a weak D match, TRBD2 (7 bases). The length of the CDR3 is 14 residues. Germline loops: CDR1 SGHNT, CDR2 YENEEA. V was cut by 1 base and J by 6 bases, with 13 bases left in between.

This chain joins TRBV5-6 and TRBJ1-1; tentative D call: TRBD1 (5 bases). Trimming removed 4 bases at V and 2 bases at J, with 24 bases between. The V gene's germline CDR1 is SGHDT and CDR2 YYEEEE. The CDR3 extends over 18 amino acids. The CDR3 DNA follows: TGTGCCAGCAGCCTTCGCTTTCTCGCCAGGGATCAAAACACTGAAGCTTTCTTT. This encodes CASSLRFLARDQNTEAFF. Full variable domain (remainder filled in from reference TRBV5-6 and TRBJ1-1): DAGVTQSPTHLIKTRGQQVTLRCSPKSGHDTVSWYQQALGQGPQFIFQYYEEEERQRGNFPDRFSGHQFPNYSSELNVNALLLGDSALYLCASSLRFLARDQNTEAFFGQGTRLTVV.

The J gene is TRBJ1-3, the V gene TRBV10-3; 12 bases are shared with TRBD1. V shed 4 bases, J shed 6 bases, and the junction held 4 bases outside the gene matches. Germline CDR1 and CDR2: ENHRY and SYGVKD. The CDR3 sequence is 15 residues long. CDR3 region: CAISGPGQGANTIYF. As DNA, the CDR3 is TGTGCCATCAGTGGACCGGGACAGGGGGCAAACACCATATATTTT.